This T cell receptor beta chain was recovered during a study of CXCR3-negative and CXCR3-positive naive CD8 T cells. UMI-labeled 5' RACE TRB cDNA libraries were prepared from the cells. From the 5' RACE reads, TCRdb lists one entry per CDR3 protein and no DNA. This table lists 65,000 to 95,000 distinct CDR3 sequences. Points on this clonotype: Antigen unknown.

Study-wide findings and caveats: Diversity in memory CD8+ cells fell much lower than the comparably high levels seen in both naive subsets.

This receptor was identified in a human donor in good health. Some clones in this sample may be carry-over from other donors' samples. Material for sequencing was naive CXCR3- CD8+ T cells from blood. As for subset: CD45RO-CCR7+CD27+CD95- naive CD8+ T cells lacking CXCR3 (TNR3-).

The CDR3 protein is CSVRGASGFHFF. The chain carries TRBV29-1 and TRBJ2-1; checking the TCRdb D call of TRBD2 is not possible without DNA. The CDR3 loop spans 12 amino acids. Per the germline V gene, CDR1 is SQVTM and CDR2 is ANQGSEA.